The 21 T cell receptor beta chains below come from one sample, sequenced in a study of blood T cell repertoires in COVID-19. The table came from immunoSEQ multiplex PCR; TCRdb's copy has only in-frame clones and leaves some out. The sample has approximately 220,000 clones, around 87% seen once. Material for sequencing was PBMCs or T cells enriched from blood (not recorded which). These receptors were collected from a man aged 25 to 40 who had been exposed to COVID-19.

This chain connects TRBV19 to TRBJ1-2; the D gene is possibly TRBD1 (5 bases). There are 13 residues in the CDR3. Trimming removed 5 bases from V and 2 bases from J, with 9 bases in between. In germline, CDR1 is LNHDA, CDR2 SQIVND (reference sequence). The CDR3 DNA reads as TGTGCCAGTAGTCAGGGAAGGAACTATGGCTACACCTTC. Its protein product is CASSQGRNYGYTF.

The V gene is TRBV19, the J gene TRBJ2-6, with D possibly TRBD2 on 5 matching bases. The CDR3 length is 13 residues. V was pared by 6 bases and J by 4 bases, with 7 bases between. Per the germline V gene, CDR1 is LNHDA and CDR2 is SQIVND (reference sequence). The chain's CDR3 is CASRPGGANVLTF. The CDR3 DNA follows: TGTGCCAGTAGACCGGGGGGGGCCAACGTCCTGACTTTC.

This chain connects TRBV5-4 to TRBJ2-7; possible D gene TRBD2, 6 bases. The germline V gene encodes CDR1 SGHNT and CDR2 YYREEE (reference sequence). V was shortened by 4 bases and J by 2 bases, with 16 bases between the two germline ends. This CDR3 comprises 15 residues. The CDR3 region has the DNA TGTGCCAGCAGCCTCCCAGGAGGGAGCGCCTACGAGCAGTACTTC. Amino acids: CASSLPGGSAYEQYF. Together with reference TRBV5-4 and TRBJ2-7, the CDR3 gives the full variable domain: ETGVTQSPTHLIKTRGQQVTLRCSSQSGHNTVSWYQQALGQGPQFIFQYYREEENGRGNFPPRFSGLQFPNYSSELNVNALELDDSALYLCASSLPGGSAYEQYFGPGTRLTVT.

This rearrangement joins TRBV21-1 to TRBJ2-7; no check of the table's D call, TRBD1, against the DNA was made. TRBV21-1 counts as a pseudogene. The CDR3 is 19 amino acids. For the CDR3, the DNA is TGTGCCAGCAGCAAAAAGTGTAAGAGGGGGCTCCCTTACTTGTACGAGCAGTACTTC. It specifies CASSKKCKRGLPYLYEQYF.

V gene TRBV7-2 combines with J gene TRBJ2-3, with D possibly TRBD2 on 5 matching bases. Per the germline V gene, CDR1 is SGHTA and CDR2 is FQGNSA. This CDR3 comprises 15 residues. Trimming removed 1 base from V and 3 bases from J, with 11 bases in between. CDR3 in amino acids: CASSLVGSGTDTQYF. The CDR3 DNA reads as TGTGCCAGCAGCTTAGTAGGGAGCGGAACAGATACGCAGTATTTT.

The chain employs TRBV6-5 and TRBJ2-1; no reliable D call. Per the germline V gene, CDR1 is MNHEY and CDR2 is SVGAGI. The CDR3 has 14 amino acids. V was shortened by 2 bases and J by 4 bases, with 9 bases between the two germline ends. The CDR3 DNA follows: TGTGCCAGCAGTTACAACCCTATATACAATGAGCAGTTCTTC. The encoded protein is CASSYNPIYNEQFF.

The V gene is TRBV6-5, the J gene TRBJ1-1; the match to TRBD1 covers 10 bases. The CDR3 extends over 12 amino acids. Germline loops: CDR1 MNHEY, CDR2 SVGAGI. J gave up 3 bases and V 8 bases, and 0 bases lay outside the gene matches. The DNA for the CDR3 is TGTGCCAGCGACAGGGGGCACACTGAAGCTTTCTTT. This sequence encodes CASDRGHTEAFF.

J is TRBJ1-6 and V is TRBV5-6, with a possible D match to TRBD1 (6 bases). Trimming took off 4 bases at V and 0 bases at J, with 14 bases between the two ends. Germline CDR1 reads SGHDT; CDR2 reads YYEEEE. This CDR3 contains 17 residues. The chain's CDR3 is CASSTGQTYSYNSPLHF. The DNA for the CDR3 is TGTGCCAGCAGCACAGGACAGACTTACTCCTATAATTCACCCCTCCACTTT.

The chain employs TRBV9 and TRBJ2-2; TRBD1 matches at 10 bases. This CDR3 has 16 residues. With V trimmed by 4 bases and J by 9 bases, 12 bases remained unmatched. Per the germline V gene, CDR1 is SGDLS and CDR2 is YYNGEE. CDR3 loop: CASSHHPDRGLRELFF. CDR3 DNA: TGTGCCAGCAGCCACCACCCAGACAGGGGGCTTAGGGAGCTGTTTTTT.

The rearrangement uses TRBV27 and TRBJ1-6, with 9 bases identical to TRBD1. This CDR3 region has 16 residues. With 5 bases clipped from V and 8 bases from J, the junction kept 10 bases outside the gene matches. CDR1 is MNHEY and CDR2 is SMNVEV in the germline V gene (reference sequence). As DNA, the CDR3 is TGTGCCAGCAGTATACAGACAGGGGGGAGGCATTCACCCCTCCACTTT. This encodes CASSIQTGGRHSPLHF.

The table lists this clone with a few counts. The J gene is TRBJ1-1, the V gene TRBV27; 7 bases match TRBD1. From germline, CDR1 is MNHEY and CDR2 SMNVEV (reference sequence). The length of the CDR3 is 14 residues. The J segment lost 1 base and the V segment lost 3 bases, leaving 2 bases of the junction unmatched. For the CDR3, the DNA is TGTGCCAGCAGTTTCCGGGACAGGAACACTGAAGCTTTCTTT. Translated, it gives CASSFRDRNTEAFF.

This chain links TRBV3-1 (or the pseudogene TRBV3-2) with TRBJ1-2, with 7 bases aligning to TRBD1. J gave up 4 bases and V 5 bases, and 13 bases lay outside the gene matches. The germline CDR1 and CDR2 sequences are LGHDT and YNNKEL (reference sequence). The CDR3 extends over 16 amino acids. This CDR3 is CASSSTLETGPYGYTF. The CDR3 DNA sequence: TGTGCCAGCAGCTCTACCCTAGAGACAGGGCCCTATGGCTACACCTTC.

The chain uses TRBV5-5 and TRBJ1-2; D is unresolved. V lost 6 bases to trimming and J lost 3 bases, with 18 bases between them. This CDR3 region has 15 residues. Per the germline V gene, CDR1 is SGHKS and CDR2 is YYEKEE (reference sequence). The CDR3 spells CASTQRAPGDYGYTF. CDR3 bases: TGTGCCAGCACCCAGAGGGCTCCCGGGGACTATGGCTACACCTTC.

V gene TRBV5-4 combines with J gene TRBJ2-1; TRBD2 matches at 8 bases. The CDR3 has 15 residues. Germline CDR1 SGHNT, CDR2 YYREEE (reference sequence). J was trimmed by 2 bases and V by 4 bases; bases with no gene match: 5. The DNA for the CDR3 is TGTGCCAGCAGCCGGGAGGGTGGCCCCTACAATGAGCAGTTCTTC. Its translation is CASSREGGPYNEQFF. The variable domain in full, with the rest retrieved from reference TRBV5-4 and TRBJ2-1, is ETGVTQSPTHLIKTRGQQVTLRCSSQSGHNTVSWYQQALGQGPQFIFQYYREEENGRGNFPPRFSGLQFPNYSSELNVNALELDDSALYLCASSREGGPYNEQFFGPGTRLTVL.

The CDR3 loop is CSVEGLNGWDYGYTF. Here the CDR3 DNA reads TGCAGCGTTGAAGGCCTGAACGGGTGGGACTATGGCTACACCTTC. V is TRBV29-1 and J is TRBJ1-2; no firm D call. Germline V gene lookup returns CDR1 SQVTM and CDR2 ANQGSEA. This CDR3 has 15 residues. With 1 base removed from V and 3 bases from J, the gap between germline ends came to 15 bases. Full variable domain (rest looked up from reference TRBV29-1 and TRBJ1-2): SAVISQKPSRDICQRGTSLTIQCQVDSQVTMMFWYRQQPGQSLTLIATANQGSEATYESGFVIDKFPISRPNLTFSTLTVSNMSPEDSSIYLCSVEGLNGWDYGYTFGSGTRLTVV.

The chain combines TRBV6-5 with TRBJ2-7; 8 bases fit TRBD1. This CDR3 has 15 amino acids. Germline V gene lookup returns CDR1 MNHEY and CDR2 SVGAGI. With 6 bases clipped from V and 5 bases from J, the junction kept 12 bases outside the gene matches. The CDR3 protein is CASRNPRQGIDEQYF. The CDR3 bases are TGTGCCAGCAGGAACCCCAGACAGGGGATCGACGAGCAGTACTTC.

The chain couples TRBV7-2 to TRBJ2-5; D is possibly TRBD1 (6 bases). The CDR3 consists of 14 residues. Germline assignment: CDR1 SGHTA and CDR2 FQGNSA. V dropped 1 base and J dropped 4 bases, with 10 bases sitting between them. The CDR3 region is CASSLDTGLETQYF. The CDR3 DNA reads TGTGCCAGCAGCTTAGATACAGGGTTAGAGACCCAGTACTTC.

The chain couples TRBV10-3 to TRBJ2-7, with D possibly being TRBD1 (5 bases). V lost 7 bases, J lost 0 bases, and 13 bases lay in between. Germline CDR1 ENHRY, CDR2 SYGVKD. The CDR3 is 14 amino acids. This CDR3 is CAITSPDSSYEQYF. For the CDR3, the DNA is TGTGCCATCACCTCCCCAGACAGCTCCTACGAGCAGTACTTC.

The genes are TRBV6-5 and TRBJ2-7, with 10 bases fitting TRBD2. The CDR3 covers 14 residues. Germline trimming cut 6 bases from V and 5 bases from J; bases unmatched to any gene: 7. CDR1 and CDR2 from the germline V gene are MNHEY and SVGAGI. For the CDR3, the DNA is TGTGCCAGCAGCTATAGCGGGGGGACCCACGAGCAGTACTTC. Translating gives CASSYSGGTHEQYF.

This chain links TRBV28 with TRBJ2-7, with 10 bases aligning to TRBD1. V trimming: 8 bases; J trimming: 5 bases; junction bases outside the gene matches: 9. This CDR3 comprises 14 residues. Looked up from germline, CDR1 is MDHEN and CDR2 is SYDVKM. The CDR3 region has the DNA TGTGCCAGCCAACTCGGGACAGGGGACCACGAGCAGTACTTC. It translates to CASQLGTGDHEQYF.

This rearrangement joins TRBV2 to TRBJ1-5; 11 bases line up with TRBD1. The germline V gene encodes CDR1 SNHLY and CDR2 FYNNEI. This CDR3 comprises 14 residues. V shed 3 bases and J 10 bases; nucleotides not matched to a gene: 5. CDR3: CASSEGTGGRPQHF. CDR3 in DNA: TGTGCCAGCAGTGAGGGGACAGGGGGTCGACCCCAGCATTTT.